This T cell receptor beta chain is from a study of T-cell reconstitution after alpha-beta-depleted transplantation in children. Study-level findings and limits: Recipient T cells and thymic progenitors that survived gave rise to the high TCRbeta diversity observed at day 60 in some patients. The main origin of T-cell counts and diversity one year after transplant was newly produced T cells. Reports say that about two months after transplant, the alpha-beta T cells came out of several hundred graft clones that had expanded.

Comments on this clonotype: Its antigen remains unidentified.

Library preparation (for TCRbeta) was performed with unique molecular identifiers. TCRdb fed the PCR reads into MiXCR, producing one record per CDR3 protein. The sample has around 700,000 distinct CDR3 sequences, approximately 14% seen once; the top ten hold 0.79%. The CDR3 totals 15 residues. Germline values: CDR1 LNHNV, CDR2 YYDKDF (reference sequence). V was pared by 0 bases and J by 4 bases, with 9 bases between. The source of this sequence is a girl aged 2 to 9 with congenital amegakaryocytic thrombocytopenia, due to receive a stem cell transplant. V usage is TRBV15 and J usage is TRBJ2-2, with D perhaps TRBD2 (6 bases). The sample was PBMCs, taken before TCRalphabeta/CD19-depleted stem cell transplant. CDR3 nucleotide sequence: TGTGCCACCAGCAGAGATCTAGCGACCACCGGGGAGCTGTTTTTT. This encodes CATSRDLATTGELFF.